The 16 T cell receptor beta chains below were found in one sample sequenced in a study of cytomegalovirus exposure and HLA in healthy donors. TCRdb's copy holds only in-frame clones and misses some; the assay was immunoSEQ multiplex PCR. Among about 150,000 clones listed, approximately 86% were seen once. Material for sequencing was PBMCs. All receptors derive from a man younger than 35 in good health and CMV-seropositive.

The chain has TRBV19 and TRBJ1-4; 7 bases match TRBD1. This CDR3 comprises 16 residues. V dropped 5 bases and J dropped 6; count of bases not matched to a gene: 12. Germline V lookup: CDR1 LNHDA, CDR2 SQIVND (reference sequence). The CDR3 DNA reads TGTGCCAGTAGTCTCCTGCGGGACAGTCCGGATGAAAAACTGTTTTTT. Protein product: CASSLLRDSPDEKLFF.

This chain connects TRBV30 to TRBJ2-5, with D possibly TRBD2 on 5 matching bases. Trimming cost V 4 bases and J 0 bases, with 15 bases left between them. The length of the CDR3 is 15 residues. Per the germline V gene, CDR1 is GTSNPN and CDR2 is SVGIG (reference sequence). CDR3 in amino acids: CAWKRGSTDQETQYF. Written as DNA, the CDR3 is TGTGCCTGGAAAAGAGGGTCAACAGACCAAGAGACCCAGTACTTC. Full variable domain (rest looked up from reference TRBV30 and TRBJ2-5): SQTIHQWPATLVQPVGSPLSLECTVEGTSNPNLYWYRQAAGRGLQLLFYSVGIGQISSEVPQNLSASRPQDRQFILSSKKLLLSDSGFYLCAWKRGSTDQETQYFGPGTRLLVL.

The V call is TRBV6-1, the J call TRBJ1-5, with 8 positions matching TRBD1. V lost 4 bases and J lost 7; bases outside the gene matches: 9. The CDR3 is 15 residues long. Germline V gives CDR1 MNHNS, CDR2 SASEGT. As DNA, the CDR3 is TGTGCCAGCAGTGCCGGACAGGGAGTACGACAGCCCCAGCATTTT. Protein: CASSAGQGVRQPQHF.

The J gene is TRBJ2-2, the V gene TRBV5-1; D is ambiguous. V was pared by 2 bases and J by 0 bases, with 5 bases between. The CDR3 has 14 residues. The germline CDR1 and CDR2 sequences are SGHRS and YFSETQ. CDR3 sequence reads: CASSFQTNTGELFF. Here the CDR3 DNA reads TGCGCCAGCAGCTTCCAGACGAACACCGGGGAGCTGTTTTTT.

The V and J genes are TRBV7-9 and TRBJ1-3; tentatively, D is TRBD1 (6 bases). The CDR3 runs to 16 residues. V dropped 5 bases and J dropped 0 bases, with 14 bases sitting between them. Germline V lookup: CDR1 SEHNR, CDR2 FQNEAQ (reference sequence). The CDR3: CASSLQGFPSGNTIYF. The CDR3 DNA follows: TGTGCCAGCAGCCTCCAGGGGTTCCCCTCTGGAAACACCATATATTTT.

The CDR3 here is CASSERGGWDTQYF. In nucleotides, the CDR3 is TGTGCCAGCAGTGAGCGGGGGGGTTGGGATACGCAGTATTTT. The rearrangement uses TRBV7-2 and TRBJ2-3; 10 positions match TRBD2. The CDR3 contains 14 residues. The junction had 6 bases not matched to a gene; V was cut back by 6 bases and J by 6 bases. CDR1 and CDR2 (germline): SGHTA, FQGNSA.

V gene TRBV11-2 combines with J gene TRBJ2-2; 12 positions match TRBD2. The germline gives CDR1 SGHAT, CDR2 FQNNGV. The length of the CDR3 is 16 residues. J lost 1 base, V lost 5 bases, and 2 bases had no gene match. This CDR3 reads CASSETSGGNTGELFF. The CDR3 nucleotides read TGTGCCAGCAGCGAGACTAGCGGGGGGAACACCGGGGAGCTGTTTTTT.

V gene TRBV28 combines with J gene TRBJ2-3; 7 bases are a match to TRBD1. Germline V CDR1 and CDR2: MDHEN, SYDVKM. This CDR3 is 15 amino acids long. The V segment lost 2 bases and the J segment 2 bases; nucleotides outside the gene matches: 4. CDR3 DNA: TGTGCCAGCAGTTTAGGGACAGCGAACACAGATACGCAGTATTTT. Translation: CASSLGTANTDTQYF.

The rearrangement uses TRBV30 and TRBJ2-7; maybe TRBD1 (5 bases). Germline assignment: CDR1 GTSNPN and CDR2 SVGIG (reference sequence). This CDR3 spans 13 amino acids. The V gene lost 1 base and the J gene lost 4 bases, with 11 bases spanning the gap. The CDR3 here is CAWSEDTLYEQYF. The CDR3 DNA reads TGTGCCTGGAGTGAGGACACTCTTTACGAGCAGTACTTC.

The chain joins TRBV2 to TRBJ2-7; D call uncertain. Trimming left V 3 bases short and J 2 bases short, with 5 bases between. The CDR3 is made up of 12 amino acids. Germline assignment: CDR1 SNHLY and CDR2 FYNNEI. The CDR3 here is CASSERTYEQYF. The CDR3 DNA follows: TGTGCCAGCAGTGAGCGCACCTACGAGCAGTACTTC.

The V and J genes are TRBV4-1 and TRBJ2-3; TRBD2 might be the D (5 bases). CDR1 and CDR2 (germline): MGHRA, YSYEKL. V lost 4 bases to trimming and J lost 5 bases, with 7 bases between them. The CDR3 is 12 residues long. CDR3 bases: TGCGCCAGCAGCCCCGAGGGAGATACGCAGTATTTT. Translation: CASSPEGDTQYF.

The rearrangement joins TRBV4-1 to TRBJ2-3, with 11 bases aligning to TRBD2. V dropped 0 bases and J dropped 2; count of bases not matched to a gene: 7. The CDR3 consists of 18 residues. Germline V gene lookup returns CDR1 MGHRA and CDR2 YSYEKL. Written as DNA, the CDR3 is TGCGCCAGCAGCCAAGATAAGGTAGCGGGAGGGCTCACAGATACGCAGTATTTT. Translation: CASSQDKVAGGLTDTQYF.

This chain joins TRBV5-4 and TRBJ2-3; no clear D gene. Per the germline V gene, CDR1 is SGHNT and CDR2 is YYREEE (reference sequence). Trimming took off 4 bases at V and 6 bases at J, with 6 bases between the two ends. The length of the CDR3 is 11 residues. Here the CDR3 DNA reads TGTGCCAGCAGCCGGCGGGATACGCAGTATTTT. This sequence encodes CASSRRDTQYF.

V gene TRBV19 combines with J gene TRBJ2-7; D perhaps matches TRBD2 (6 bases). V lost 2 bases and J 0 bases, leaving 11 bases between the germline ends. The V gene's germline CDR1 is LNHDA and CDR2 SQIVND (reference sequence). The CDR3 covers 15 residues. CDR3 DNA sequence: TGTGCCAGTAGTATAAGTAGCGGACTCTCCTACGAGCAGTACTTC. Its protein is CASSISSGLSYEQYF.

CDR3 in amino acids: CASTDDRWNTEAFF. As DNA, the CDR3 is TGTGCCAGTACCGACGACAGATGGAACACTGAAGCTTTCTTT. The chain employs TRBV19 and TRBJ1-1, with D possibly being TRBD1 (5 bases). The germline CDR1 and CDR2 sequences are LNHDA and SQIVND (reference sequence). This CDR3 region has 14 residues. Trimming pared 7 bases from V and 1 base from J, leaving 13 bases between.

This clone was seen only a few times. This sequence joins TRBV5-5 and TRBJ1-2; maybe TRBD1 (6 bases). Trimming cost V 4 bases and J 4 bases, with 14 bases left between them. The CDR3 contains 14 residues. Germline V gene data show CDR1 as SGHKS and CDR2 as YYEKEE (reference sequence). The chain's CDR3 is CASSPGDRIYGYTF. The CDR3 bases are TGTGCCAGCAGCCCAGGTGACAGGATCTATGGCTACACCTTC.